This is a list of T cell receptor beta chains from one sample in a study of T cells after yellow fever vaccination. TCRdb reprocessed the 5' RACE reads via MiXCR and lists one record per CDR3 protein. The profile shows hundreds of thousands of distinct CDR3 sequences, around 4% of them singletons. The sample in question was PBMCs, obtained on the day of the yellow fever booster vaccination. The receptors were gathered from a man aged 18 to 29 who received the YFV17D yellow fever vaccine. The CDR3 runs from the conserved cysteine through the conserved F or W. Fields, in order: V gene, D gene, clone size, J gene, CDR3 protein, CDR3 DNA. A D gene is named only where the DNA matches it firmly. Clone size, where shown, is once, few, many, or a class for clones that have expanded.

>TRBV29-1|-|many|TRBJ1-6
CSVGQPNSPLHF
TGCAGCGTTGGACAGCCTAATTCACCCCTCCACTTT
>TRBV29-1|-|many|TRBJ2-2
CSVERLEGALGTGELFF
TGCAGCGTTGAAAGATTGGAGGGGGCGCTGGGCACCGGGGAGCTGTTTTTT
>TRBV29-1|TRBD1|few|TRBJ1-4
CSVQRTGEKLFF
TGCAGCGTTCAGCGGACAGGGGAAAAACTGTTTTTT
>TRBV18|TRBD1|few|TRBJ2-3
CASSPPPGTGVTQYF
TGTGCCAGCTCACCACCCCCGGGGACAGGGGTTACGCAGTATTTT
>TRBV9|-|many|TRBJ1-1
CASSAGGTGNTEAFF
TGTGCCAGCAGCGCCGGGGGGACGGGGAACACTGAAGCTTTCTTT
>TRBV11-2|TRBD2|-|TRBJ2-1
CASSFGLLAGGVRDEQFF
TGTGCCAGCAGCTTTGGTTTGCTAGCGGGGGGGGTTAGGGATGAGCAGTTCTTC
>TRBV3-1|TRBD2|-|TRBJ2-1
CASGYLGLAANEQFF
TGTGCCAGCGGCTACTTGGGACTAGCGGCCAATGAGCAGTTCTTC
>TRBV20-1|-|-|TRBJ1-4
CSARDPSNEKLFF
TGCAGTGCTAGAGATCCCAGCAATGAAAAACTGTTTTTT
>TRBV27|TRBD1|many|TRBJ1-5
CASSLLGQGVNNQPQHF
TGTGCCAGCAGTTTATTGGGACAGGGAGTGAACAATCAGCCCCAGCATTTT
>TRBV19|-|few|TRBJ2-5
CASSRVGTSWSQETQYF
TGTGCCAGTAGTCGGGTAGGGACATCGTGGTCACAAGAGACCCAGTACTTC
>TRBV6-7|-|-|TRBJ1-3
CASSYSAVSGNTIYF
TGTGCCAGCAGTTACTCTGCGGTGTCCGGAAACACCATATATTTT
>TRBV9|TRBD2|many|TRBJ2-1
CASSVLAGGLNEQFF
TGTGCCAGCAGCGTACTAGCGGGGGGACTCAATGAGCAGTTCTTC
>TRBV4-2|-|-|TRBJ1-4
CASSQGGQGRVF
TGTGCCAGCAGCCAAGGGGGCCAGGGCCGGGTTTTT
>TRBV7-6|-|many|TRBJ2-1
CASSPWQEQINEQFF
TGTGCCAGCAGTCCTTGGCAGGAACAAATTAATGAGCAGTTCTTC
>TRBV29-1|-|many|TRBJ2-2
CSVIGRAMNTGELFF
TGCAGCGTTATAGGCAGGGCTATGAACACCGGGGAGCTGTTTTTT
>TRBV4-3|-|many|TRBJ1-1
CASSLGTPRTNTEAFF
TGCGCCAGCAGCCTGGGGACCCCCCGGACAAACACTGAAGCTTTCTTT
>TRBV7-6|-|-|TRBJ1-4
CASSLAAGDTGEKLFF
TGTGCCAGCAGCTTAGCCGCAGGGGATACTGGGGAAAAACTGTTTTTT
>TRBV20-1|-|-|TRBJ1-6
CSARIGSGMDSPLHF
TGCAGTGCTAGAATTGGGTCGGGGATGGATTCACCCCTCCACTTT
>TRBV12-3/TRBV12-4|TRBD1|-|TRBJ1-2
CASSSTDRGQSYGYTF
TGTGCCAGCAGTTCAACGGACAGGGGCCAATCCTATGGCTACACCTTC
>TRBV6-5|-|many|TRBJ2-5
CASSYQGRVTEETQYF
TGTGCCAGCAGTTACCAGGGAAGGGTGACGGAAGAGACCCAGTACTTC
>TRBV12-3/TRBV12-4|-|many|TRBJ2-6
CASRRGPGANVLTF
TGTGCCAGCCGTCGTGGGCCTGGGGCCAACGTCCTGACTTTC
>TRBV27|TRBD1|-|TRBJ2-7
CASSFGTGDGYEQYF
TGTGCCAGCAGTTTCGGGACAGGGGACGGCTACGAGCAGTACTTC
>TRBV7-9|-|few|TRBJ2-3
CASSLWTSGARTDTQYF
TGTGCCAGCAGCTTATGGACGTCAGGGGCCCGCACAGATACGCAGTATTTT
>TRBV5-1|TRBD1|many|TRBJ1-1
CASSRTGFNTEAFF
TGCGCCAGCAGTCGGACAGGGTTTAACACTGAAGCTTTCTTT
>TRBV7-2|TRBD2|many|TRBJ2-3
CASSGSGGPRTDTQYF
TGTGCCAGCAGCGGTAGCGGGGGGCCTCGCACAGATACGCAGTATTTT
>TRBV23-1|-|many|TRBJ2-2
CASRPTSGELFF
TGCGCCAGCAGACCAACTTCCGGGGAGCTGTTTTTT
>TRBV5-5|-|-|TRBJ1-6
CARRKPRSYNSPLHF
TGTGCCAGAAGGAAGCCTAGATCCTATAATTCACCCCTCCACTTT
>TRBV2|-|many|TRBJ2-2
CASSVLRDTGELFF
TGTGCCAGCAGTGTCCTCAGGGACACCGGGGAGCTGTTTTTT
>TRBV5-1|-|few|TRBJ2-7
CASSLEQYYEQYF
TGCGCCAGCAGCTTGGAACAGTACTACGAGCAGTACTTC
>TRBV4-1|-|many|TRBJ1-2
CASSQDGRGPTNYGYTF
TGCGCCAGCAGCCAAGATGGTCGGGGTCCGACTAACTATGGCTACACCTTC
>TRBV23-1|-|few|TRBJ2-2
CASSQFRGADGELFF
TGCGCCAGCAGTCAATTCCGGGGGGCGGACGGGGAGCTGTTTTTT
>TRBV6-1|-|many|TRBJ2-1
CASTRTVSSYNEQFF
TGTGCCAGCACCCGCACAGTTAGCTCCTACAATGAGCAGTTCTTC
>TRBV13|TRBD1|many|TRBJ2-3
CASSADRGHGDTQYF
TGTGCCAGCAGCGCCGACAGGGGGCATGGAGATACGCAGTATTTT
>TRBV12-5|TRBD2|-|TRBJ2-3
CASGSGLAADTQYF
TGTGCTAGTGGTTCGGGACTAGCAGCAGATACGCAGTATTTT
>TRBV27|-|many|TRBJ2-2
CASSFRTPVAGELFF
TGTGCCAGCAGTTTCCGGACTCCCGTAGCCGGGGAGCTGTTTTTT
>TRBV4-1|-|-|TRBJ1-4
CASSQDTSGRSEKLFF
TGCGCCAGCAGCCAAGATACGTCGGGGAGGAGTGAAAAACTGTTTTTT
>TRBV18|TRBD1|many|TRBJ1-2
CASSPRQGDYGYTF
TGTGCCAGCTCACCGAGACAGGGGGACTATGGCTACACCTTC
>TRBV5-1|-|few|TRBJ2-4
CASSLDREDIQYF
TGCGCCAGCAGCTTGGACAGGGAGGACATTCAGTACTTC
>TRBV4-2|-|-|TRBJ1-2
CASSQGVVWGDLYGYTF
TGTGCCAGCAGCCAGGGGGTGGTGTGGGGGGACCTCTATGGCTACACCTTC
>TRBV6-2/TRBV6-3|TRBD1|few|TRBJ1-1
CASSPYGQDVTEAFF
TGTGCCAGCAGCCCCTACGGACAGGATGTCACTGAAGCTTTCTTT
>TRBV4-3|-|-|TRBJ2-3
CASSPGITDTISDTQYF
TGCGCCAGCAGCCCGGGGATAACCGACACAATTTCAGATACGCAGTATTTT
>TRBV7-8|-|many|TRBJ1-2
CASSLTGARGYTF
TGTGCCAGCAGCCTGACGGGGGCGCGTGGCTACACCTTC
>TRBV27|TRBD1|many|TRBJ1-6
CASSRDSSPLHF
TGTGCCAGCAGCCGGGACAGCTCACCCCTCCACTTT
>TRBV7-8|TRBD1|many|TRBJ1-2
CASSGTAVGYGYTF
TGTGCCAGCTCCGGGACAGCGGTGGGCTATGGCTACACCTTC
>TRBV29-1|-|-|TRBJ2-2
CSGGQEDTGELFF
TGCAGCGGGGGGCAGGAAGACACCGGGGAGCTGTTTTTT